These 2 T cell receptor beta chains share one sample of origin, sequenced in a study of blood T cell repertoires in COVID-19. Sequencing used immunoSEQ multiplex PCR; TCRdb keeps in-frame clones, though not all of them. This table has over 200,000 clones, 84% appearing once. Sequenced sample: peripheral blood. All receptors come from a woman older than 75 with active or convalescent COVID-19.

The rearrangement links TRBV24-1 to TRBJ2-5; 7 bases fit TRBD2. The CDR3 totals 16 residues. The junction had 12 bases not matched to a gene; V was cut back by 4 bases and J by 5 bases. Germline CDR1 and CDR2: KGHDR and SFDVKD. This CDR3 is CATSDSSGRGTETQYF. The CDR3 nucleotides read TGTGCCACCAGTGACTCAAGCGGGCGGGGGACGGAGACCCAGTACTTC.

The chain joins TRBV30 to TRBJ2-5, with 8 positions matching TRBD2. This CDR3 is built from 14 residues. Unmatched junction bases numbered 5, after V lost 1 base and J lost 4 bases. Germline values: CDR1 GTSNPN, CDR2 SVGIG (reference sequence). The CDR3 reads CAWSAGTRRETQYF. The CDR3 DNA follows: TGTGCCTGGAGTGCCGGGACTAGGCGAGAGACCCAGTACTTC.